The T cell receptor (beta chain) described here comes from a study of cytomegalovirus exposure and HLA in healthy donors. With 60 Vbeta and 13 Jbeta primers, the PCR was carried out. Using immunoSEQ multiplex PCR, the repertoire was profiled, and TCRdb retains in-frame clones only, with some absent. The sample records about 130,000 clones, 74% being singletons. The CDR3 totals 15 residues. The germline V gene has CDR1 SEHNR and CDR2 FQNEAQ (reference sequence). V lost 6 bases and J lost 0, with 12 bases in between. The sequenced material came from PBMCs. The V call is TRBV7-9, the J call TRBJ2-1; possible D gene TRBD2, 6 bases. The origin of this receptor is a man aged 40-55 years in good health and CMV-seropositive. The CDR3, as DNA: TGTGCCAGCAGAATTAGCGGTTCCTCCTACAATGAGCAGTTCTTC. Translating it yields CASRISGSSYNEQFF.